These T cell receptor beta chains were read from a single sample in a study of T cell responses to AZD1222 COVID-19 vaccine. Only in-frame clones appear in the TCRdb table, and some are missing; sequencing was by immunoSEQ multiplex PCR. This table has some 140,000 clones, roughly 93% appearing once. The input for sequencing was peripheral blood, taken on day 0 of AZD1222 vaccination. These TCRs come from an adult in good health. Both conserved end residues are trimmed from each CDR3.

ASSPVNLGPGATNEKLF	TRBV18
ASKWREGRRQAEQY	TRBV19
ASSFARGDTEAF	TRBV28
ASSQGGGRTDTQY	TRBV7-3
ASSLDGGDYSYEQY	TRBV5-8
ASNDSGGRNTGELF	TRBV6-6
ASSVGPQGLAF	TRBV9
ASSSGGYGNQPQH	TRBV2
ASSLSGSTDTQY	TRBV7-3
ASSVIPGGFQETQY	TRBV9
ASSQGGSPNEQF	TRBV3-1/TRBV3-2
ARGWETEAF	TRBV2
AWSVLRQGGTTEAF	TRBV30
ASSVSGMASYEQY	TRBV9
ASRGVRNEQF	TRBV11-1
ASSELAGGVDTQY	TRBV6-1
ASSEGGDIETQY	TRBV6-1
ASSPGTAYNSPLH	TRBV27
ASSDSLGNQPQH	TRBV2
ASSLERGETQY	TRBV5-4
ASSILAGGREQF	TRBV9
ASSQMPPGRDLLEQY	TRBV4-1
ASSEGNSYNEQF	TRBV9
ASSPPGPMSEQF	TRBV7-3
ASSYGDRGKSPLH	TRBV6-5
ASRPELGRAVVGQF	TRBV11-2
ASREVRLVGNTIY	TRBV2
ASTQGGGSYEQY	TRBV6-5
ASSESRGTEAF	TRBV6-1
ASSPGISYNEQF	TRBV10-1
ASITGTEAF	TRBV28
ASTGTGFLWDYGYT	TRBV28
ASSIDREGVQPQH	TRBV19
ASSLTGSNTEAF	TRBV5-1
ASHMNTEAF	TRBV5-4
AWSAGTVNEKLF	TRBV30
ASSTRGGIGTDTQY	TRBV11-2
ASSRQGFAEAF	TRBV19
ASSPHYEQY	TRBV6-2/TRBV6-3
SASRRGETQY	TRBV20-1
ASSYRDGAYEQY	TRBV5-1
ASSFPNTEAF	TRBV6-5
ASSHNIGGRNTEAF	TRBV7-8
ASTVGRDTGELF	TRBV2
ASSTRTGGASSSPLH	TRBV6-2/TRBV6-3
ASSPLTISNYGYT	TRBV18
ASSPRTGYYNEQF	TRBV6-5
ASSGTYGSGTYGNTIY	TRBV6-1
ASRVGRAANTQY	TRBV19
ASSDRETGELF	TRBV6-1
ASSESLTQETQY	TRBV6-1
ATSDTGAKNIQY	TRBV24-1
ASSTYRGGWGYT	TRBV7-2
AWTSRAF	TRBV6-4
AVGEKLF	TRBV28
ASSPDRDHQPQH	TRBV2
ASSLASGTSTDTQY	TRBV5-1
ASSRGIGELF	TRBV6-5
ATSRRAGEAF	TRBV24-1
ASSQGQVTVAF	TRBV14